Included here is one TCR beta chain sequence, with context. The CDR3 consists of 12 residues. Germline V gene lookup returns CDR1 MGHDK and CDR2 SYGVNS. V dropped 6 bases and J dropped 5 bases, with 8 bases sitting between them. These data originate in a study of blood T cell repertoires in COVID-19. TCRdb's copy holds only in-frame clones and misses some; the assay was immunoSEQ multiplex PCR. The table shows tens of thousands of clones, with approximately 83% occurring only once. The TCR was taken from a woman aged 55 to 70 with acute or convalescent COVID-19. This sequence joins TRBV25-1 and TRBJ1-5; no reliable D call. Sequenced: peripheral blood. CDR3: CASRFGDQPQHF. DNA of the CDR3: TGTGCCAGCAGGTTTGGAGATCAGCCCCAGCATTTT.